This TCR beta chain emerged from a study of T cell clones after liver transplantation. V lost 8 bases and J lost 5; bases outside the gene matches: 9. The CDR3 spans 14 residues. Germline V gene sequence: CDR1 GTSNPN, CDR2 SVGIG (reference sequence). This clone was recorded once. Clones were sequenced by immunoSEQ multiplex PCR, and TCRdb holds only the in-frame ones, with some missing. Of tens of thousands of clones listed, less than 85% were seen once; the top ten hold 2.8%. The chain recombines TRBV30 with TRBJ2-1; 10 bases line up with TRBD2. The sequence was obtained from a human patient who received a liver transplant. The graft donor may have given rise to some T cells. The source material was CD4+ T cells from blood, sampled at the 22-month timepoint. The chain's CDR3 is CALGLGLADNEQFF. The CDR3 DNA reads TGTGCCCTTGGATTAGGACTAGCGGACAATGAGCAGTTCTTC. The full variable domain, completed using reference TRBV30 and TRBJ2-1, is SQTIHQWPATLVQPVGSPLSLECTVEGTSNPNLYWYRQAAGRGLQLLFYSVGIGQISSEVPQNLSASRPQDRQFILSSKKLLLSDSGFYLCALGLGLADNEQFFGPGTRLTVL.